These 7 T cell receptor beta chains share one sample of origin, sequenced in a study of shared T cell receptors in the human thymus. The protocol was immunoSEQ multiplex PCR, while the TCRdb copy is restricted to in-frame clones and leaves out a portion. Of roughly 700,000 clones listed, 85% to 90% are singletons. Another study also made use of these data, one on human thymus T cells.

Sequences were obtained from thymocytes. Every receptor here comes from a boy under two years old with a congenital heart defect.

V gene TRBV28 combines with J gene TRBJ2-7; the match to TRBD1 covers 8 bases. After removal of 5 bases from V and 6 bases from J, the junction contained 9 bases not matched to a gene. Germline V gene lookup returns CDR1 MDHEN and CDR2 SYDVKM. The CDR3 covers 14 residues. CDR3 sequence (DNA): TGTGCCAGCAGTCCGCGGACAGGGACGGCCGAGCAGTACTTC. Amino acids: CASSPRTGTAEQYF.

This chain uses TRBV11-2 with TRBJ2-4; 12 bases map to TRBD2. J lost 4 bases, V lost 5 bases, and 9 bases had no gene match. CDR3 length: 17 residues. Looked up from germline, CDR1 is SGHAT and CDR2 is FQNNGV. CDR3: CASSHMTSGRPKNIQYF. In DNA form, the CDR3 reads TGTGCCAGCAGCCATATGACTAGCGGGAGACCTAAAAACATTCAGTACTTC.

The chain recombines TRBV5-1 with TRBJ2-1, with 9 positions matching TRBD1. The CDR3 covers 16 residues. CDR1 and CDR2 (germline): SGHRS, YFSETQ. The V gene end was trimmed by 4 bases and the J gene end by 5 bases; junction bases not matched to a gene: 10. Written as DNA, the CDR3 is TGCGCCAGCAGCGTCACCGGGACAGGGTTCCACAATGAGCAGTTCTTC. Translation gives CASSVTGTGFHNEQFF.

The genes are TRBV7-9 and TRBJ2-3; D perhaps matches TRBD1 (5 bases). Trimming pared 3 bases from V and 0 bases from J, leaving 13 bases between. The CDR3 runs 16 residues. CDR1 SEHNR and CDR2 FQNEAQ come from the germline V gene (reference sequence). The CDR3 sequence is CASSLVGDRSTDTQYF. CDR3 bases: TGTGCCAGCAGCTTGGTAGGGGATCGGAGCACAGATACGCAGTATTTT.

J is TRBJ2-2 and V is TRBV27; no firm D call. Between the trimmed V and J ends, which lost 0 bases and 13 bases, there was a span of 6 bases. CDR3 size: 11 residues. The germline CDR1 and CDR2 sequences are MNHEY and SMNVEV (reference sequence). The CDR3 region has the DNA TGTGCCAGCAGTTTATCGACACGGCTGTTTTTT. It specifies CASSLSTRLFF.

The J gene is TRBJ2-7, the V gene TRBV7-2; 9 bases fit TRBD2. The CDR3 is 15 residues long. V lost 3 bases and J lost 0; bases outside the gene matches: 3. Germline V gives CDR1 SGHTA, CDR2 FQGNSA. The chain's CDR3 is CASSLGSGSSYEQYF. Here the CDR3 DNA reads TGTGCCAGCAGCTTGGGTAGCGGGAGCTCCTACGAGCAGTACTTC. The variable domain in full, with the rest retrieved from reference TRBV7-2 and TRBJ2-7, is GAGVSQSPSNKVTEKGKDVELRCDPISGHTALYWYRQSLGQGLEFLIYFQGNSAPDKSGLPSDRFSAERTGGSVSTLTIQRTQQEDSAVYLCASSLGSGSSYEQYFGPGTRLTVT.

This clone has only a few counts. This chain links TRBV5-6 with TRBJ2-7; 11 bases align to TRBD1. The ends lost 2 bases at V and 5 bases at J; junction bases unmatched: 3. Germline loops: CDR1 SGHDT, CDR2 YYEEEE. There are 14 residues in the CDR3. CDR3: CASSFGQGANEQYF. Here the CDR3 DNA reads TGTGCCAGCAGCTTCGGACAGGGGGCTAACGAGCAGTACTTC.